One sample yielded the 11 T cell receptor beta chains listed below, sequenced in a study of T cell repertoires in cytomegalovirus infection. MiXCR was run by TCRdb on the reads, yielding one entry per CDR3 protein. The table includes under 600,000 distinct CDR3 sequences, more than 15% detected once. The material sequenced was CD8+ T cells from PBMCs. These receptors were taken from a human donor in good health (CMV status not recorded). Some clones in this sample may be carry-over from other donors' samples.

This clonotype was detected a few times. This rearrangement joins TRBV5-1 to TRBJ2-1; D possibly corresponds to TRBD1 (5 bases). The ends were cut back, 3 bases at V and 2 bases at J, with 15 bases in the middle. This CDR3 comprises 16 residues. Germline lookup yields CDR1 SGHRS and CDR2 YFSETQ. CDR3: CASSSTGAPPYNEQFF. The CDR3, as DNA: TGCGCCAGCAGCTCAACAGGAGCACCACCCTACAATGAGCAGTTCTTC.

This clonotype was seen at least ten times. The chain combines TRBV7-2 with TRBJ2-5; TRBD1 or TRBD2 may be the D gene (6 bases each). The CDR3 extends over 15 amino acids. V was pared by 1 base and J by 5 bases, with 14 bases between. Germline CDR1 and CDR2: SGHTA and FQGNSA. CDR3 nucleotide sequence: TGTGCCAGCAGCTTAGTAACCTCGGGGGCCGAGACCCAGTACTTC. Its translation is CASSLVTSGAETQYF.

This clonotype was observed at least ten times. The chain has TRBV7-6 and TRBJ1-3; D remains ambiguous. The CDR3 extends over 16 amino acids. Germline V gene sequence: CDR1 SGHVS, CDR2 FNYEAQ. Trimming shortened V by 1 base and J by 0 bases, and 10 bases separated the two germline ends. The CDR3 region has the DNA TGTGCCAGCAGCTTAGAGTTAATGTACTCTGGAAACACCATATATTTT. As protein: CASSLELMYSGNTIYF. Filled out from reference TRBV7-6 and TRBJ1-3, the complete variable domain reads GAGVSQSPRYKVTKRGQDVALRCDPISGHVSLYWYRQALGQGPEFLTYFNYEAQQDKSGLPNDRFSAERPEGSISTLTIQRTEQRDSAMYRCASSLELMYSGNTIYFGEGSWLTVV.

Turning to this clonotype: One end of the junction is discordant with germline, which a read error may explain. The chain uses TRBV4-1 and TRBJ2-7; 7 nucleotides align to TRBD1. CDR3 length: 13 amino acids. Looked up from germline, CDR1 is MGHRA and CDR2 is YSYEKL. The CDR3, as DNA: TGTGCCAGCAGCCAAGGGGGCAGCTGCGAGCAGTACTTC. Its protein product is CASSQGGSCEQYF.

The rearrangement joins TRBV27 to TRBJ2-3; perhaps TRBD2 as D (6 bases). CDR3 length: 15 amino acids. V dropped 0 bases and J dropped 4 bases, with 11 bases sitting between them. Germline CDR1 reads MNHEY; CDR2 reads SMNVEV (reference sequence). As DNA, the CDR3 is TGTGCCAGCAGTTTATCGGGTGGGGGGTCAGATACGCAGTATTTT. Protein sequence: CASSLSGGGSDTQYF.

This clonotype was picked up many times. This chain uses TRBV4-2 with TRBJ1-2; D perhaps matches TRBD1 (6 bases). V lost 1 base and J 11 bases, leaving 11 bases between the germline ends. Germline assignment: CDR1 LGHNA and CDR2 YNFKEQ. This CDR3 comprises 12 residues. Here the CDR3 reads CASSQGGANYTF. The CDR3 nucleotides read TGTGCCAGCAGCCAAGGGGGGGCAAATTACACCTTC.

In this sample, this clonotype turned up many times. The genes are TRBV7-6 and TRBJ2-3, with a possible D match to TRBD1 (6 bases). Germline lookup yields CDR1 SGHVS and CDR2 FNYEAQ. V was clipped by 2 bases and J by 0 bases, with 9 bases between them. The CDR3 loop spans 15 amino acids. The CDR3 nucleotides read TGTGCCAGCAGCTTAATCAGGGGAAGCACAGATACGCAGTATTTT. Its translation: CASSLIRGSTDTQYF.

This clonotype appeared many times. The junction shows a germline mismatch at one end, possibly a read error. The chain carries TRBV10-2 and TRBJ1-2, with TRBD1 matching 8 bases. This CDR3 region has 14 residues. Germline V lookup: CDR1 WSHSY, CDR2 SAAADI. The CDR3 coding sequence is TGCGCCAGCACTGAGACAGGGGTGTACTATGGCTACACCTTC. As protein: CASTETGVYYGYTF.

This clonotype was detected ten times or more. This rearrangement joins TRBV28 to TRBJ1-5; tentatively, D is TRBD1 (6 bases). CDR1 MDHEN and CDR2 SYDVKM come from the germline V gene. Trimming removed 6 bases at V and 2 bases at J, with 14 bases between. The CDR3 spans 15 residues. The CDR3 region has the DNA TGTGCCAGCAGCCCACAGGGTAAGGGCAATCAGCCCCAGCATTTT. Translated: CASSPQGKGNQPQHF.

The chain couples TRBV28 to TRBJ1-1; D unresolved. V was trimmed by 3 bases and J by 7 bases, leaving 24 bases between them. Germline values: CDR1 MDHEN, CDR2 SYDVKM. The length of the CDR3 is 17 residues. In DNA, the CDR3 is TGTGCCAGCAGTTTCCCGCTACAAGTGACGCAGGCGGTTGAAGCTTTCTTT. It codes for CASSFPLQVTQAVEAFF.

The table lists this clonotype with many counts. This chain connects TRBV28 to TRBJ2-4, with D tentatively TRBD1 (7 bases). V shed 0 bases and J shed 1 base, with 13 bases lying between them. The CDR3 has 17 residues. Germline V gene data show CDR1 as MDHEN and CDR2 as SYDVKM. In DNA form, the CDR3 reads TGTGCCAGCAGTTTATGGCAGGGGGGCTTGGCCAAAAACATTCAGTACTTC. It yields the protein CASSLWQGGLAKNIQYF.